The clone carrying this TCR beta chain was detected many times. TCRdb processed the reads anew with MiXCR; each CDR3 protein has one entry. Among about 210,000 distinct CDR3 sequences listed, around 6.6% were seen once. This record belongs to a study of T cell repertoires in cytomegalovirus infection. Germline-derived CDR1 and CDR2 are SGHRS and YFSETQ. CDR3 length equals 15 residues. V dropped 4 bases and J dropped 4 bases, with 17 bases sitting between them. The genes are TRBV5-1 and TRBJ1-2, with a tentative D call TRBD1 (5 bases). Specimen: PBMCs. The sequence was obtained from a human donor in good health (CMV status not recorded). Some clones in this sample may be carry-over from other donors' samples. The CDR3 spells CASSPDGATSYGYTF. The CDR3 DNA is TGCGCCAGCAGCCCGGACGGGGCTACAAGCTATGGCTACACCTTC.